The 6 T cell receptor beta chains listed next were all sequenced from one sample in a study of shared clonotypes between healthy human individuals (dated by TCRdb to about 2020). The method was the immunoSEQ multiplex PCR assay. This immuneACCESS table, as held by TCRdb, lists in-frame sequences with V and J called but not all clones. Of the missing ones, under half trace to an unresolved V gene in checked studies; the others have no known cause. This sample holds around 500,000 clones; around 73% were observed only once. Jointly, the top ten make up around 12% of the sample. The specimen sequenced was PBMCs. Receptor source: a woman between 40 and 55 years old in good health. Some clones in this sample may be carry-over from other donors' samples.

The V and J genes are TRBV7-9 and TRBJ2-1, with 7 nucleotides matching TRBD2. Germline values: CDR1 SEHNR, CDR2 FQNEAQ (reference sequence). The J segment lost 5 bases and the V segment lost 4 bases, leaving 17 bases of the junction unmatched. The CDR3 is 18 amino acids. In nucleotides, the CDR3 is TGTGCCAGCAGCTCAGAGAGTTGGACTAGGGGAGATAACAATGAGCAGTTCTTC. Its translation: CASSSESWTRGDNNEQFF. The whole variable domain, remainder taken from reference TRBV7-9 and TRBJ2-1, is DTGVSQNPRHKITKRGQNVTFRCDPISEHNRLYWYRQTLGQGPEFLTYFQNEAQLEKSRLLSDRFSAERPKGSFSTLEIQRTEQGDSAMYLCASSSESWTRGDNNEQFFGPGTRLTVL.

The chain is built from TRBV19 and TRBJ2-7; 10 nucleotides align to TRBD2. V lost 2 bases and J lost 2; bases outside the gene matches: 0. CDR3 length: 14 residues. From germline, CDR1 is LNHDA and CDR2 SQIVND (reference sequence). The CDR3 spells CASSITSGAYEQYF. The CDR3 DNA reads as TGTGCCAGTAGTATAACTAGCGGGGCCTACGAGCAGTACTTC. Filled out from reference TRBV19 and TRBJ2-7, the complete variable domain reads DGGITQSPKYLFRKEGQNVTLSCEQNLNHDAMYWYRQDPGQGLRLIYYSQIVNDFQKGDIAEGYSVSREKKESFPLTVTSAQKNPTAFYLCASSITSGAYEQYFGPGTRLTVT.

The V gene is TRBV6-5, the J gene TRBJ1-1; 7 bases are shared with TRBD1. This CDR3 contains 16 residues. V lost 2 bases, J lost 4 bases, and 10 bases stayed unmatched. CDR1 is MNHEY and CDR2 is SVGAGI in the germline V gene. As DNA, the CDR3 is TGTGCCAGCAGTTACGAAACCGGGACAGCGGTCACTGAAGCTTTCTTT. This sequence encodes CASSYETGTAVTEAFF.

The gene calls are TRBV2 and TRBJ2-5; the D gene is possibly TRBD2 (6 bases). The ends were cut back, 6 bases at V and 2 bases at J, with 7 bases in the middle. CDR1 and CDR2 from the germline V gene are SNHLY and FYNNEI. The length of the CDR3 is 12 residues. The CDR3 loop reads CASRREQETQYF. Written as DNA, the CDR3 is TGTGCCAGCAGGCGGGAACAAGAGACCCAGTACTTC. Supplemented by reference TRBV2 and TRBJ2-5, the full variable domain reads EPEVTQTPSHQVTQMGQEVILRCVPISNHLYFYWYRQILGQKVEFLVSFYNNEISEKSEIFDDQFSVERPDGSNFTLKIRSTKLEDSAMYFCASRREQETQYFGPGTRLLVL.

This rearrangement joins TRBV10-1 to TRBJ2-1; 8 bases line up with TRBD2. V was clipped by 6 bases and J by 6 bases; unmatched bases: 22. The germline V gene has CDR1 WNHNN and CDR2 SYGVQD (reference sequence). The CDR3 has 19 residues. The CDR3 region is CASSGRVSAAGGQVNEQFF. DNA of the CDR3: TGCGCCAGCAGCGGCCGGGTAAGCGCGGCGGGAGGACAAGTCAATGAGCAGTTCTTC.

Notes on this clone: The junction does not match germline at one end; this may be a read error. The chain has TRBV11-2 and TRBJ1-1; D unclear. The CDR3 is made up of 14 amino acids. Looked up from germline, CDR1 is SGHAT and CDR2 is FQNNGV. The CDR3 nucleotides are TGTGCCAGCAGCTTAGTTCCCCAGAACACTGAAGCTTTATTT. Translating it yields CASSLVPQNTEALF.